A single sample gave rise to the 19 T cell receptor beta chains below, sequenced in a study of Ad26.COV2.S vaccination and SARS-CoV-2 variants. Profiling relied on immunoSEQ multiplex PCR, and the TCRdb table lists in-frame clones only, not all of them. The repertoire holds around 300,000 clones, about 87% seen once, with 6.4% in the top ten. The sample's treatment: roughly 18 received Ad26.COV2.S at low or high dose, single or two shots; about 5 received placebo; per-sample allocation not given. Samples came from day 63 after the first vaccine or placebo injection. The sample in question was peripheral blood, obtained in a trial of Ad26.COV2.S vaccine versus placebo. The receptors stem from a person aged 18-60 years who received the Ad26.COV2.S COVID-19 vaccine or a placebo.

The chain has TRBV6-5 and TRBJ1-4; D is uncertain. The CDR3 contains 14 residues. Germline CDR1 reads MNHEY; CDR2 reads SVGAGI. V shed 0 bases and J shed 8 bases, with 10 bases lying between them. The chain's CDR3 is CASSYSPSSEKLFF. Here the CDR3 DNA reads TGTGCCAGCAGTTACTCACCATCTTCGGAAAAACTGTTTTTT.

The chain carries TRBV10-3 and TRBJ1-2; D is perhaps TRBD1 (5 bases). V was trimmed by 2 bases and J by 5 bases, leaving 12 bases between them. In germline, CDR1 is ENHRY, CDR2 SYGVKD. This CDR3 is built from 14 residues. As DNA, the CDR3 is TGTGCCATCAGTGAGATGACAGTGGAGTATGGCTACACCTTC. This codes for CAISEMTVEYGYTF.

CDR3 bases: TGTGCCAGCACAGGGTCCACTGAAGCTTTCTTT. It translates to CASTGSTEAFF. This chain connects TRBV11-2 to TRBJ1-1; TRBD1 might be the D (5 bases). V lost 7 bases to trimming and J lost 4 bases, with 7 bases between them. The CDR3 spans 11 residues. In germline, CDR1 is SGHAT, CDR2 FQNNGV.

V and J are TRBV2 and TRBJ1-2; no definite D call. The germline gives CDR1 SNHLY, CDR2 FYNNEI. This CDR3 comprises 13 residues. The ends were cut back, 3 bases at V and 4 bases at J, with 9 bases in the middle. The CDR3 sequence is CASSDTTLYGYTF. The CDR3 coding sequence is TGTGCCAGCAGTGACACGACACTCTATGGCTACACCTTC.

The rearrangement uses TRBV7-2 and TRBJ2-4, with D perhaps given as TRBD1 or TRBD2 (6 bases each). Trimming cost V 5 bases and J 2 bases, with 13 bases left between them. The CDR3 covers 15 residues. Germline V gives CDR1 SGHTA, CDR2 FQGNSA. The CDR3 nucleotides are TGTGCCAGCAGCGGGGGCGGAGGGTCCAAAAACATTCAGTACTTC. This codes for CASSGGGGSKNIQYF.

The chain is built from TRBV9 and TRBJ2-2; 9 bases are a match to TRBD2. CDR1 and CDR2 (germline): SGDLS, YYNGEE. Germline trimming cut 3 bases from V and 7 bases from J; bases unmatched to any gene: 13. CDR3 size: 17 residues. This CDR3 is CASSAGVAGAFGGELFF. The DNA for the CDR3 is TGTGCCAGCAGCGCCGGGGTAGCGGGGGCCTTTGGCGGGGAGCTGTTTTTT.

The V and J genes are TRBV7-9 and TRBJ2-3; D call uncertain. Deletions cut 1 base from V and 0 bases from J, with 2 bases between. Germline assignment: CDR1 SEHNR and CDR2 FQNEAQ (reference sequence). The CDR3 runs to 13 residues. This CDR3 is CASSLDSTDTQYF. The CDR3 DNA reads TGTGCCAGCAGCTTAGACAGCACAGATACGCAGTATTTT.

The chain has TRBV5-1 and TRBJ2-2, with 8 bases aligning to TRBD1. The CDR3 runs 16 residues. V lost 0 bases, J lost 2 bases, and 3 bases stayed unmatched. Germline values: CDR1 SGHRS, CDR2 YFSETQ. This CDR3 is CASSLEQGVNTGELFF. The CDR3 DNA reads as TGCGCCAGCAGCTTGGAACAGGGGGTCAACACCGGGGAGCTGTTTTTT.

The V and J genes are TRBV6-5 and TRBJ2-7, with TRBD2 matching 8 bases. Germline V gene sequence: CDR1 MNHEY, CDR2 SVGAGI. V was clipped by 5 bases and J by 2 bases; unmatched bases: 5. The CDR3 has 14 residues. CDR3 coding DNA: TGTGCCAGCAGTCCCGGACTAGCAGCCTACGAGCAGTACTTC. Its protein product is CASSPGLAAYEQYF.

The chain recombines TRBV18 with TRBJ2-6, with D hard to call. The V gene lost 6 bases and the J gene lost 0 bases, with 12 bases spanning the gap. CDR3 length: 16 residues. Per the germline V gene, CDR1 is KGHSH and CDR2 is LQKENI. Here the CDR3 reads CASSETRSSGANVLTF. CDR3 sequence (DNA): TGTGCCAGCTCCGAGACAAGAAGCTCTGGGGCCAACGTCCTGACTTTC.

This chain connects TRBV11-3 to TRBJ1-2; no clear D gene. Between the trimmed V and J ends, which lost 2 bases and 7 bases, there was a span of 8 bases. Germline V gene data show CDR1 as SGHNT and CDR2 as YENEEA. The CDR3 is 12 amino acids. CDR3 amino acids: CASSLLRLGYTF. In DNA, the CDR3 is TGTGCCAGCAGCTTACTTAGGCTTGGCTACACCTTC.

CDR3 amino acids: CASSLGANTGELFF. In DNA, the CDR3 is TGTGCCAGCAGCTTAGGAGCTAACACCGGGGAGCTGTTTTTT. The rearrangement joins TRBV7-2 to TRBJ2-2; D gene ambiguous. V was trimmed by 1 base and J by 2 bases, leaving 5 bases between them. CDR3 length equals 14 residues. Germline V lookup: CDR1 SGHTA, CDR2 FQGNSA.

The chain uses TRBV7-3 and TRBJ2-7, with 13 nucleotides matching TRBD2. This CDR3 has 17 amino acids. The V segment lost 5 bases and the J segment 0 bases; nucleotides outside the gene matches: 7. Per germline, CDR1 SGHTA and CDR2 FQGTGA. The chain's CDR3 is CASSPKWTSGSSYEQYF. The CDR3 bases are TGTGCCAGCAGCCCCAAATGGACTAGCGGGAGCTCCTACGAGCAGTACTTC.

Of note for this clone: The sample holds other DNA sequences that translate to the same CDR3. V gene TRBV18 combines with J gene TRBJ2-1, with TRBD2 matching over 13 bases. Germline CDR1 and CDR2: KGHSH and LQKENI. J lost 9 bases, V lost 3 bases, and 2 bases had no gene match. The CDR3 extends over 14 amino acids. This CDR3 is CASSPGLAGSEQFF. CDR3 nucleotide sequence: TGTGCCAGCTCACCGGGACTAGCGGGAAGTGAGCAGTTCTTC.

The rearrangement joins TRBV18 to TRBJ1-1; D gene uncertain. CDR3 length: 14 amino acids. V lost 3 bases, J lost 7 bases, and 15 bases lay in between. Germline CDR1 reads KGHSH; CDR2 reads LQKENI. This chain's CDR3 is CASSPESRWSEAFF. CDR3 coding DNA: TGTGCCAGCTCACCCGAGTCTCGGTGGAGTGAAGCTTTCTTT.

The chain recombines TRBV28 with TRBJ2-7; TRBD1 is a possible D gene (5 bases). The CDR3 has 12 residues. Looked up from germline, CDR1 is MDHEN and CDR2 is SYDVKM. Trimming pared 10 bases from V and 2 bases from J, leaving 12 bases between. The CDR3 DNA sequence: TGTGCCACTCAGGGCTCACCCTACGAGCAGTACTTC. Protein: CATQGSPYEQYF.

This clone appeared once. This chain connects TRBV9 to TRBJ1-1; 9 bases line up with TRBD1. V lost 0 bases and J lost 2; bases outside the gene matches: 2. From germline, CDR1 is SGDLS and CDR2 YYNGEE. This CDR3 comprises 15 residues. The CDR3 DNA reads TGTGCCAGCAGCGTAGAGGGACAGGGCAACACTGAAGCTTTCTTT. This translates into CASSVEGQGNTEAFF.

The chain employs TRBV5-1 and TRBJ1-5, with TRBD1 matching 10 bases. Trimming removed 0 bases from V and 5 bases from J; junction bases left unmatched: 2. Per the germline V gene, CDR1 is SGHRS and CDR2 is YFSETQ. The CDR3 loop spans 15 amino acids. The CDR3 bases are TGCGCCAGCAGCTTGGGGACAGGGGGGGATCAGCCCCAGCATTTT. It yields the protein CASSLGTGGDQPQHF.

V is TRBV28 and J is TRBJ1-1; D remains unclear. Trimming cost V 3 bases and J 4 bases, with 12 bases left between them. The CDR3 is 14 amino acids. Looked up from germline, CDR1 is MDHEN and CDR2 is SYDVKM. CDR3 amino acids: CASSFPGGSTEAFF. DNA of the CDR3: TGTGCCAGCAGTTTTCCAGGAGGTAGCACTGAAGCTTTCTTT.